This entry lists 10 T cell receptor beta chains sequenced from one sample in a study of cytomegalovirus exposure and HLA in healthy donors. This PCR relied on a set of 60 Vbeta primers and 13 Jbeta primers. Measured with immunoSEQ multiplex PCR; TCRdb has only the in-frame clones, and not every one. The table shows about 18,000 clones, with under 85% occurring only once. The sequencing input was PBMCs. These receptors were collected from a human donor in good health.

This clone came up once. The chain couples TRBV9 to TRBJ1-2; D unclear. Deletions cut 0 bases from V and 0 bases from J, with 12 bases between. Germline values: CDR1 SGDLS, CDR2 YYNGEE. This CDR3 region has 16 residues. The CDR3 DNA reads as TGTGCCAGCAGCGTAGCTCAACACAATGCTAACTATGGCTACACCTTC. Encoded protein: CASSVAQHNANYGYTF.

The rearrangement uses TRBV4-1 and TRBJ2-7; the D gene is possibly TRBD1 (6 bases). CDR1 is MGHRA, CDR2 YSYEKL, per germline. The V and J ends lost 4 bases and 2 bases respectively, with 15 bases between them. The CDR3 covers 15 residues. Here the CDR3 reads CASSLLGTLPYEQYF. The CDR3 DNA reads TGCGCCAGCAGCCTCTTGGGGACACTACCCTACGAGCAGTACTTC.

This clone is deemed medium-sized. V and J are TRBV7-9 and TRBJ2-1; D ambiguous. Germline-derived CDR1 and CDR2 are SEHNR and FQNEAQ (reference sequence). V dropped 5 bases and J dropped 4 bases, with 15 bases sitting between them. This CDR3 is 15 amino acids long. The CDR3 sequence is CASSLLPLQYNEQFF. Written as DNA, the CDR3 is TGTGCCAGCAGCCTACTACCCCTCCAATACAATGAGCAGTTCTTC.

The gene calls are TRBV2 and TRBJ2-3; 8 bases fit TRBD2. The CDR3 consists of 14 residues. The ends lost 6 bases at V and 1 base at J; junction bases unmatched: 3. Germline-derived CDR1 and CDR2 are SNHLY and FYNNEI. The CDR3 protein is CASSSGLGTDTQYF. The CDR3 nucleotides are TGTGCCAGCAGCTCGGGACTAGGCACAGATACGCAGTATTTT.

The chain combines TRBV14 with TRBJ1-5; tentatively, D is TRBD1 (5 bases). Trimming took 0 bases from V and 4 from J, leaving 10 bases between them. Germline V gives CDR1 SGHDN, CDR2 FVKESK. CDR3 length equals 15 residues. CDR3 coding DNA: TGTGCCAGCAGCCAAGAATGGACACTTAATCAGCCCCAGCATTTT. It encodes CASSQEWTLNQPQHF.

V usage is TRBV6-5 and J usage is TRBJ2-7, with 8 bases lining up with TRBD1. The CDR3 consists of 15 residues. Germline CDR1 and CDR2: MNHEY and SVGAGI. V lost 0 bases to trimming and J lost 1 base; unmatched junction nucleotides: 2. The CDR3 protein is CASSYSGQGSYEQYF. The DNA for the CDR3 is TGTGCCAGCAGTTACTCCGGACAGGGTTCCTACGAGCAGTACTTC.

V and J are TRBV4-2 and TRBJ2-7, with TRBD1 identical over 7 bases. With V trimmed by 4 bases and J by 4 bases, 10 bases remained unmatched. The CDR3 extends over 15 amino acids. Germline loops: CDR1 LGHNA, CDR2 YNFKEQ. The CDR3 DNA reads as TGTGCCAGCAGCCTCACCGGGACAGAGGTATACGAGCAGTACTTC. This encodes CASSLTGTEVYEQYF.

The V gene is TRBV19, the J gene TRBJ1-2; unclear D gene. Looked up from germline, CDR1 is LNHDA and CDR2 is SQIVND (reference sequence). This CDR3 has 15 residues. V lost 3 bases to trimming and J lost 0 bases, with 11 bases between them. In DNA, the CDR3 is TGTGCCAGTAGTATTGGGCAGACGGCTAACTATGGCTACACCTTC. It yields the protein CASSIGQTANYGYTF.

The CDR3 DNA reads as TGTGCCAGCAATTCCCTAGGTCGGCGGGGCAATGAGCAGTTCTTC. Translating it yields CASNSLGRRGNEQFF. The chain uses TRBV7-2 and TRBJ2-1, with TRBD2 as a possible D gene (6 bases). V gave up 7 bases and J gave up 6 bases, with 19 bases separating them. Per the germline V gene, CDR1 is SGHTA and CDR2 is FQGNSA. CDR3 length: 15 amino acids.

CDR3 sequence (DNA): TGCAGCATCCCTAGCGGGGGGATCTCCTACAATGAGCAGTTCTTC. This sequence encodes CSIPSGGISYNEQFF. This chain connects TRBV29-1 to TRBJ2-1; the match to TRBD2 covers 11 bases. The CDR3 length is 15 residues. After removal of 8 bases from V and 0 bases from J, the junction contained 6 bases not matched to a gene. The V gene's germline CDR1 is SQVTM and CDR2 ANQGSEA.